A selection of T cell receptor beta chains follows, all from one sample in a study of graft-versus-host responses after intestinal transplantation. Antigens of these TCRs are unknown. Libraries were prepared by immunoSEQ multiplex PCR; TCRdb keeps only in-frame clonotypes and omits some of them. The sample carries 84,000 or so clones, more than 75% recorded once. This material consisted of unstimulated CD8+ T cells sorted from spleen or lymph node cells, taken before transplant. Every receptor here comes from a human donor who was the organ donor for an intestinal transplant. CDR3s include the opening cysteine and the closing phenylalanine or tryptophan. D genes are given only for firm matches. Clone size is not always given. Where it is, it says once, few, many or a class for expanded clones.

J,size,V,D,DNA,CDR3
TRBJ2-3,NA,TRBV25-1,NA,TGTGCCAGCAGAGCAGGGGGGAGCACAGATACGCAGTATTTT,CASRAGGSTDTQYF
TRBJ1-2,few,TRBV7-9,NA,TGTGCCAGCAGCTTGGGGCGGGCGGATAACTATGGCTACACCTTC,CASSLGRADNYGYTF
TRBJ2-7,NA,TRBV7-2,NA,TGTGCCAGCAGCTTACTATACGAGCAGTACTTC,CASSLLYEQYF
TRBJ1-1,NA,TRBV19,NA,TGTGCCAGTAGTATAGTGTCAGGGTCGGACACTGAAGCTTTCTTT,CASSIVSGSDTEAFF
TRBJ2-3,NA,TRBV7-6,TRBD2,TGTGCCAGCAGCTCCGCTAGCGGGTTAAGCACAGATACGCAGTATTTT,CASSSASGLSTDTQYF
TRBJ1-2,NA,TRBV27,NA,TGTGCCAGCAGTTTAGGGGGGCCTGACTATGGCTACACCTTC,CASSLGGPDYGYTF
TRBJ1-6,NA,TRBV28,NA,TGTGCCAGCAGTTTTGGCCCTTCACCCCTCCACTTT,CASSFGPSPLHF
TRBJ1-1,NA,TRBV6-1,NA,TGTGCCAGCCGGGAGGGATTAAACACTGAAGCTTTCTTT,CASREGLNTEAFF
TRBJ2-7,NA,TRBV7-6,NA,TGTGCCAGCAGCCAAGACCGCTACGAGCAGTACTTC,CASSQDRYEQYF
TRBJ1-5,NA,TRBV5-5,TRBD1,TGTGCCAGCAGCTTGGGGACAGGGATTCGTAAGCCCCAGCATTTT,CASSLGTGIRKPQHF
TRBJ2-1,once,TRBV19,TRBD2,TGTGCCAGTAGTCCCGGACTAGCGGGCAATGAGCAGTTCTTC,CASSPGLAGNEQFF
TRBJ2-5,NA,TRBV9,TRBD1,TGTGCCAGCACCCTGACAGGGGCCATCCAAGAGACCCAGTACTTC,CASTLTGAIQETQYF
TRBJ2-6,once,TRBV5-1,NA,TGCGCCAGCAGCTTGTCCGGTGTCGACCGGGGGATTTCTTCTGGGGCCAACGTCCTGACTTTC,CASSLSGVDRGISSGANVLTF
TRBJ2-2,NA,TRBV7-8,TRBD2,TGTGCCAGCAGCAAATTTAGACTAGCGGGGTCCGGGGAGCTGTTTTTT,CASSKFRLAGSGELFF
TRBJ1-1,NA,TRBV7-9,NA,TGTGCCAGCAGCTTAATGGGGGCCACTGAAGCTTTCTTT,CASSLMGATEAFF
TRBJ2-3,NA,TRBV4-1,NA,TGCGCCAGCAGCCTTCAATCCTCCCCCTCGGACGATACGCAGTATTTT,CASSLQSSPSDDTQYF
TRBJ2-7,NA,TRBV19,NA,TGTGCCAGTAGTATTGTCCACGACAGATGGTCCTACGAGCAGTACTTC,CASSIVHDRWSYEQYF
TRBJ2-6,NA,TRBV20-1,NA,TGCAGTGCCGCTGGCGGCAACGTCCTGACTTTC,CSAAGGNVLTF
TRBJ1-2,once,TRBV27,TRBD1,TGTGCCAGCAGCCCTGGACAGGGACCTTTCGACAACTATGGCTACACCTTC,CASSPGQGPFDNYGYTF
TRBJ1-3,NA,TRBV5-6,NA,TGTGCCAGCAGCCGACTGGACGGCTCTGGAAACACCATATATTTT,CASSRLDGSGNTIYF
TRBJ2-2,NA,TRBV30,NA,TGTGCCTGGGGACGCGGGACAGCCAACACCGGGGAGCTGTTTTTT,CAWGRGTANTGELFF
TRBJ1-4,few,TRBV6-6,NA,TGTGCCAGCAGTTACGTTCTAGGGGAAAAACTGTTTTTT,CASSYVLGEKLFF
TRBJ2-3,NA,TRBV5-4,NA,TGTGCCAGCAGCTTGGGGCTCTATGGCACAGATACGCAGTATTTT,CASSLGLYGTDTQYF
TRBJ2-3,NA,TRBV27,TRBD2,TGTGCCAGCAGTTTTCTAGCGGCCACAGATACGCAGTATTTT,CASSFLAATDTQYF
TRBJ2-7,NA,TRBV25-1,NA,TGTGCCAGCAGCCCGAATCCCTACGAGCAGTACTTC,CASSPNPYEQYF
TRBJ2-3,NA,TRBV7-9,TRBD2,TGTGCCAGCAGCCTCAGACTAGCCACCATAGATACGCAGTATTTT,CASSLRLATIDTQYF
TRBJ2-5,NA,TRBV7-6,TRBD2,TGTGCCAGCAGCTCATGGACTAGCGGGGAGACCCAGTACTTC,CASSSWTSGETQYF
TRBJ1-1,once,TRBV4-1,NA,TGCGCCAGCAGCCACGGACTTGTCATGAACACTGAAGCTTTCTTT,CASSHGLVMNTEAFF
TRBJ2-1,NA,TRBV5-1,TRBD2,TGCGCCAGCAGCTTGACGGGACTAGCGGAGCAGAATGAGCAGTTCTTC,CASSLTGLAEQNEQFF
TRBJ2-7,NA,TRBV6-1,NA,TGTGCCAGCCGTTGGTCCTACGAGCAGTACTTC,CASRWSYEQYF
TRBJ2-5,NA,TRBV27,TRBD1,TGTGCCAGCAGCCCCGGGACAGGGGGAAAAGAGACCCAGTACTTC,CASSPGTGGKETQYF
TRBJ2-3,NA,TRBV2,TRBD2,TGTGCCAGCAGTCCCCCTGCGGGGGTTAACACAGATACGCAGTATTTT,CASSPPAGVNTDTQYF
TRBJ2-2,NA,TRBV9,NA,TGTGCCAGCCGTGGGACCGGGGAGCTGTTTTTT,CASRGTGELFF
TRBJ2-7,NA,TRBV4-2,TRBD2,TGTGCCAGCAGCCAAGAAGGTATGCCTAGCGGATACTACGAGCAGTACTTC,CASSQEGMPSGYYEQYF
TRBJ2-2,few,TRBV7-3,NA,TGTGCCAGCAGCTTAATGGGACCCGCGGGCACCGGGGAGCTGTTTTTT,CASSLMGPAGTGELFF
TRBJ1-6,NA,TRBV7-2,NA,TGTGCCAGCAGCTTAGTCATGGTGGCCAATTCACCCCTCCACTTT,CASSLVMVANSPLHF
TRBJ1-5,NA,TRBV19,NA,TGTGCCAGTAGTATCTGGTTTAGTCCAGGGAAGCGCAATCAGCCCCAGCATTTT,CASSIWFSPGKRNQPQHF
TRBJ1-5,NA,TRBV5-8,NA,TGTGCCAGCACCGAAAAGGGGGGAAGCAATCAGCCCCAGCATTTT,CASTEKGGSNQPQHF
TRBJ2-3,NA,TRBV7-9,NA,TGTGCCAGCAGCTTGATTAGCACAGATACGCAGTATTTT,CASSLISTDTQYF